This T cell receptor beta chain comes out of a study of beta chain features in type 1 diabetes. Study results and limitations: Moderate yet significant TCRB CDR3 shortening was seen in Type 1 diabetes patients in all four CD4+ subsets. Junctions at VDJ sites from type 1 diabetes patients had fewer insertions and more deletions.

V gave up 7 bases and J gave up 8 bases, with 15 bases separating them. The germline V gene encodes CDR1 SQVTM and CDR2 ANQGSEA. This CDR3 comprises 12 residues. Only one heparinised blood draw was taken per donor, and its volume averaged about 120 mL. The whole isolated RNA underwent reverse transcription, so sequencing captured expressed TCRB transcripts. The repertoire was sequenced with immunoSEQ multiplex PCR; TCRdb's copy has only in-frame clones and lacks some. The sample shows about 360,000 clones, roughly 12% of them seen only once. This clone has a handful of counts. Its antigen is not identified.

This chain connects TRBV29-1 to TRBJ2-1, with D perhaps TRBD2 (6 bases). The clonotype originates from a woman aged 18-35 years with type 1 diabetes. The sample taken for sequencing was naive CD4+ T cells from blood. Here the CDR3 DNA reads TGCAGCGCCCGAGGAGGGACCGATGAGCAGTTCTTC. Amino acid sequence: CSARGGTDEQFF.